These T cell receptor beta chains were read from a single sample in a study of blood T cell repertoires in COVID-19. Libraries were prepared by immunoSEQ multiplex PCR; TCRdb keeps only in-frame clonotypes and omits some of them. In the table there are around 200,000 clones, 87% of which are singletons. The specimen sequenced was peripheral blood. Receptors were obtained from a woman between 18 and 30 years old who had recovered from COVID-19. Both conserved end residues are part of each CDR3. A D gene is named only where the DNA matches it firmly. Some rows have no size entry. The others give once, few or many, or a class for an expanded clone.

j_call v_call cdr3_length d_call clone_size cdr3_nt cdr3_aa
TRBJ1-5 TRBV6-5 14 - - TGTGCCAGCAGTTACGGGGAGAGCAATCAGCCCCAGCATTTT CASSYGESNQPQHF
TRBJ2-7 TRBV4-1 14 - - TGCGCCAGCAGCCAAGAACGAGTTGGAGACGAGCAGTACTTC CASSQERVGDEQYF
TRBJ2-7 TRBV10-3 16 TRBD2 - TGTGCCATCAGTGCCCCTGAGGATCGGGGGGGCTACGAGCAGTACTTC CAISAPEDRGGYEQYF
TRBJ2-7 TRBV13 16 TRBD2 - TGTGCCAGCAGCCCCAGGACTAGCGGGGGTACCTACGAGCAGTACTTC CASSPRTSGGTYEQYF
TRBJ1-2 TRBV5-4 15 TRBD1 - TGTGCCAGCAGCTTGCCCCAGGGGGCAACGGATGGCTACACCTTC CASSLPQGATDGYTF
TRBJ2-7 TRBV27 13 - - TGTGCCAGCAGTTTCGAGGGCCCCTACGAGCAGTACTTC CASSFEGPYEQYF
TRBJ2-5 TRBV19 14 - - TGTGCCAGTAGGGGTCTAGAAGATCAAAAGACCCAGTACTTC CASRGLEDQKTQYF
TRBJ1-4 TRBV15 15 - - TGTGCCACCACCTGGACAGCCGCAACTAATGAAAAACTGTTTTTT CATTWTAATNEKLFF
TRBJ2-7 TRBV4-2 15 TRBD2 - TGTGCCAGCAGCCAAGATGATCTAGCGGACTACGAGCAGTACTTC CASSQDDLADYEQYF
TRBJ2-7 TRBV19 14 TRBD1 - TGTGCCAGTAGTACTAGGGGGCTAATCAACGAGCAGTACTTC CASSTRGLINEQYF
TRBJ2-5 TRBV25-1 15 TRBD2 - TGTGCCAGCAGTCTCCCGAGGGCGGGAGGAGAGACCCAGTACTTC CASSLPRAGGETQYF
TRBJ2-7 TRBV3-1/TRBV3-2 13 TRBD2 - TGTGCCAGCAGTGAGGGACTAGCAGGTTGGCAGTACTTC CASSEGLAGWQYF
TRBJ2-7 TRBV7-2 13 - - TGTGCCAGCCGACAGAACCAGGGGTACGAGCAGTACTTC CASRQNQGYEQYF
TRBJ2-1 TRBV29-1 14 TRBD1 - TGCAGCGTTGGAAGGACAGGGGCCTACAATGAGCAGTTCTTC CSVGRTGAYNEQFF
TRBJ2-1 TRBV9 16 TRBD2 - TGTGCCAGCAGCGTAACCGGGACTAGCGGGAAAAATGAGCAGTTCTTC CASSVTGTSGKNEQFF
TRBJ2-3 TRBV21-1 16 - - TGTGCCAGCAGCAAAGGAACAGGGGGGGCTTGGTATACGCAGTATTTT CASSKGTGGAWYTQYF
TRBJ1-6 TRBV9 15 - - TGTGCCAGCAGCGTAGAGGCACAGGGTGGGTCACCCCTCCACTTT CASSVEAQGGSPLHF
TRBJ2-7 TRBV28 17 TRBD1 - TGTGCCAGCAGTTCCCTCGTACAGGGGGCTAAAGCCTACGAGCAGTACTTC CASSSLVQGAKAYEQYF
TRBJ2-7 TRBV11-2 15 - - TGTGCCAGCAGCCCAGTGTACAGGGAAAGGAACGAGCAGTACTTC CASSPVYRERNEQYF
TRBJ2-3 TRBV21-1 16 - - TGTGCCAGCAGCAAAGGATCGGGACTCCTGAAGGATACGCAGTATTTT CASSKGSGLLKDTQYF
TRBJ1-1 TRBV19 15 - - TGTGCCAGTAGTATAATTGCGGGAGGGGACACTGAAGCTTTCTTT CASSIIAGGDTEAFF
TRBJ2-3 TRBV19 17 TRBD2 - TGTGCCAGTAGTATAGTCCCCCCGGGAGGCGGCACAGATACGCAGTATTTT CASSIVPPGGGTDTQYF
TRBJ1-4 TRBV7-6 14 - - TGTGCCAGCAGCTTGGGAGGGAGGGATGAAAAACTGTTTTTT CASSLGGRDEKLFF
TRBJ2-1 TRBV7-9 15 TRBD2 - TGTGCCAGCAGCTTAGCAGCGGGAGGGTTCAATGAGCAGTTCTTC CASSLAAGGFNEQFF
TRBJ1-1 TRBV27 14 - - TGTGCCAGCAGTTTATGGGCACGGAACACTGAAGCTTTCTTT CASSLWARNTEAFF
TRBJ2-7 TRBV4-2 14 - few TGTGCCAGCAGCCAAGAGAGAGGGATACGCGAGCAGTACTTC CASSQERGIREQYF
TRBJ2-7 TRBV9 15 TRBD1 - TGTGCCAGCAGCTCGCGGCCACAGGGGCCCTACGAGCAGTACTTC CASSSRPQGPYEQYF